This T cell receptor (beta chain) was observed in a study of T cell responses to AZD1222 COVID-19 vaccine. Study as a whole: Second doses were pooled across both intervals (about 4 or about 12 weeks).

Here immunoSEQ multiplex PCR was the method, and the copy in TCRdb shows in-frame clones only, minus some. The repertoire holds around 91,000 clones, with around nine tenths as singletons. Comment on this clone: Its antigen is not known.

Study-wide results and limits: Most donors were white British and more were female, and clonal diversity was possibly underestimated. Spike-specific TCR breadth and depth went up after people got two AZD1222 doses.

In germline, CDR1 is GTSNPN, CDR2 SVGIG (reference sequence). CDR3 length equals 15 residues. Between the trimmed V and J ends, which lost 3 bases and 1 base, there was a span of 13 bases. The chain couples TRBV30 to TRBJ2-1, with D perhaps matching TRBD2 (5 bases). The input for sequencing was peripheral blood, taken on day 0 of AZD1222 vaccination. The TCR comes from an adult in good health. The CDR3 bases are TGTGCCTGGAGGGGAGCGAGTGCGTCCTACAATGAGCAGTTCTTC. It encodes CAWRGASASYNEQFF.